Listed here is a single T cell receptor beta chain. The source of the sample is a study of T cell changes during pregnancy in multiple sclerosis. The data were produced by immunoSEQ multiplex PCR, yet TCRdb's version contains in-frame clones alone and is incomplete. The table shows about 68,000 clones, with 90% to 95% occurring only once. This CDR3 has 16 residues. V dropped 5 bases and J dropped 0 bases, with 15 bases sitting between them. Germline values: CDR1 SGHRS, CDR2 YFSETQ. The clonotype comes from a female donor in good health, enrolled as a control in a pregnancy study. The genes are TRBV5-1 and TRBJ1-3; D is uncertain. The input for sequencing was peripheral blood, taken in the second trimester of pregnancy. The CDR3 spells CASSLNRGLSGNTIYF. As DNA, the CDR3 is TGCGCCAGCAGTTTGAATCGAGGCCTCTCTGGAAACACCATATATTTT.